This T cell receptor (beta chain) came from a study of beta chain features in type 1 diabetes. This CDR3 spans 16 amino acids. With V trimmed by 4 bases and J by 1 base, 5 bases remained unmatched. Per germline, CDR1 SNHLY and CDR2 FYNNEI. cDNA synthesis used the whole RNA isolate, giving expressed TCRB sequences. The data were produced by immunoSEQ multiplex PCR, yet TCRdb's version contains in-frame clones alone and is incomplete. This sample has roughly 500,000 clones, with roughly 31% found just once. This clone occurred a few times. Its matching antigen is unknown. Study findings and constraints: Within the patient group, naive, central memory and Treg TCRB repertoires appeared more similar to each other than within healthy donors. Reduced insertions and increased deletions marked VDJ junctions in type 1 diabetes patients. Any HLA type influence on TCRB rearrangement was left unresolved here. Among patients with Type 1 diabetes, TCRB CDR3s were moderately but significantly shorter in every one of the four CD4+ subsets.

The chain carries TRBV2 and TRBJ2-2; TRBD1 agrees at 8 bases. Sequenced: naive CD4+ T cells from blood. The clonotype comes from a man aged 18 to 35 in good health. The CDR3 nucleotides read TGTGCCAGCAGTGCCGGACAGGGACTGAACACCGGGGAGCTGTTTTTT. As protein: CASSAGQGLNTGELFF.